Below, 23 T cell receptor beta chains from the same sample are listed, as sequenced in a study of shared clonotypes between healthy human individuals. Here immunoSEQ multiplex PCR was the method, and the copy in TCRdb shows in-frame clones only, minus some. The sample holds approximately 1.5 million clones, just under 99% seen once. The sample taken for sequencing was naive CD4+ T cells sorted from blood. The subset was: CD45RA+ positively selected. The source of these receptors is a man between 25 and 39 years old in good health.

CDR3 amino acids: CASSSLLAGGPYEQYF. CDR3 sequence (DNA): TGTGCCAGCAGTTCACTATTAGCGGGAGGGCCGTACGAGCAGTACTTC. This chain links TRBV27 with TRBJ2-7; TRBD2 matches 11 bases. Germline lookup yields CDR1 MNHEY and CDR2 SMNVEV (reference sequence). The CDR3 length is 16 residues. Trimming cost V 4 bases and J 4 bases; bases outside gene matches: 9.

This clone was counted once. The V gene is TRBV5-1, the J gene TRBJ2-7; D gene uncertain. Germline CDR1 reads SGHRS; CDR2 reads YFSETQ. V lost 4 bases and J 5 bases, leaving 13 bases between the germline ends. The CDR3 is made up of 13 amino acids. The CDR3 nucleotides are TGCGCCAGCAGCGATCCGGGTGGCCACGAGCAGTACTTC. Amino acid sequence: CASSDPGGHEQYF. The full variable domain, completed using reference TRBV5-1 and TRBJ2-7, is KAGVTQTPRYLIKTRGQQVTLSCSPISGHRSVSWYQQTPGQGLQFLFEYFSETQRNKGNFPGRFSGRQFSNSRSEMNVSTLELGDSALYLCASSDPGGHEQYFGPGTRLTVT.

This chain connects TRBV5-6 to TRBJ2-7, with TRBD1 matching 8 bases. This CDR3 is built from 16 residues. CDR1 is SGHDT and CDR2 is YYEEEE in the germline V gene. The V gene end was trimmed by 4 bases and the J gene end by 2 bases; junction bases not matched to a gene: 11. The CDR3 sequence is CASSPLGQGETYEQYF. CDR3 in DNA: TGTGCCAGCAGCCCACTAGGACAGGGAGAAACCTACGAGCAGTACTTC.

This chain's CDR3 is CASSFLARYNEQFF. The CDR3 DNA follows: TGCGCCAGCAGCTTTCTAGCGAGGTACAATGAGCAGTTCTTC. This chain uses TRBV5-1 with TRBJ2-1, with D perhaps matching TRBD2 (6 bases). The CDR3 totals 14 residues. V was shortened by 2 bases and J by 4 bases, with 10 bases between the two germline ends. In germline, CDR1 is SGHRS, CDR2 YFSETQ.

Note on this clone: Distinct nucleotide sequences in the sample also encode this CDR3. The CDR3 bases are TGTGCCAGCTCACCACCCGGCGGAACCGGGGAGCTGTTTTTT. Encoded protein: CASSPPGGTGELFF. V is TRBV18 and J is TRBJ2-2; D not certain. Germline V gene lookup returns CDR1 KGHSH and CDR2 LQKENI. V dropped 0 bases and J dropped 5 bases, with 7 bases sitting between them. The CDR3 has 14 amino acids.

The chain is built from TRBV6-6 and TRBJ1-1; 11 nucleotides match TRBD1. V trimming: 5 bases; J trimming: 7 bases; junction bases outside the gene matches: 6. From germline, CDR1 is MNHNY and CDR2 SVGAGI (reference sequence). The CDR3 covers 14 residues. CDR3 protein: CASSRGQGAGEAFF. DNA of the CDR3: TGTGCCAGCAGTCGAGGACAGGGGGCCGGTGAAGCTTTCTTT.

The chain recombines TRBV30 with TRBJ2-7; no reliable D call. CDR3 length equals 11 residues. The germline gives CDR1 GTSNPN, CDR2 SVGIG (reference sequence). The V end lost 7 bases, the J end lost 6 bases, and 13 bases lay between the germline ends. The CDR3 coding sequence is TGTGCCTTAAACCGACCGGGCGAGCAGTACTTC. The encoded protein is CALNRPGEQYF.

The genes are TRBV19 and TRBJ2-1, with 12 bases fitting TRBD2. The CDR3 has 16 amino acids. V was pared by 4 bases and J by 7 bases, with 8 bases of the junction left unmatched. From germline, CDR1 is LNHDA and CDR2 SQIVND (reference sequence). The DNA for the CDR3 is TGTGCCAGTAGTAGAGGACTAGCGGGGAGACAAAATGAGCAGTTCTTC. It is translated as CASSRGLAGRQNEQFF.

This chain connects TRBV5-5 to TRBJ2-7; weak D call: TRBD2 (5 bases). Per germline, CDR1 SGHKS and CDR2 YYEKEE (reference sequence). The CDR3 is 11 residues long. Trimming cost V 5 bases and J 7 bases, with 10 bases left between them. Here the CDR3 DNA reads TGTGCCAGCAGTATAGAGCGGGAGCAGTACTTC. Translated, it gives CASSIEREQYF.

The V and J genes are TRBV6-1 and TRBJ1-4; D is ambiguous. Per germline, CDR1 MNHNS and CDR2 SASEGT. There are 13 residues in the CDR3. CDR3 sequence: CASSSVTNEKLFF. CDR3 bases: TGTGCATCCAGTTCCGTAACTAATGAAAAACTGTTTTTT.

The V and J genes are TRBV5-1 and TRBJ2-4; 8 bases agree with TRBD1. The CDR3 runs to 14 residues. V lost 0 bases, J lost 6 bases, and 2 bases stayed unmatched. The V gene's germline CDR1 is SGHRS and CDR2 YFSETQ. The CDR3 DNA sequence: TGCGCCAGCAGCTTGGTCGGGACAGGAAACATTCAGTACTTC. Protein sequence: CASSLVGTGNIQYF.

The chain links TRBV10-2 to TRBJ1-5; D might be TRBD1 (6 bases). The V end lost 6 bases, the J end lost 6 bases, and 21 bases lay between the germline ends. This CDR3 comprises 16 residues. CDR1 and CDR2 (germline): WSHSY, SAAADI. The CDR3 nucleotides are TGCGCCAGCAGGGACCCCGGACAGCATACGCTTCAGCCCCAGCATTTT. Translating it yields CASRDPGQHTLQPQHF.

This chain connects TRBV19 to TRBJ2-6; D is uncertain. CDR3 length: 15 residues. With 3 bases removed from V and 2 bases from J, the gap between germline ends came to 8 bases. In germline, CDR1 is LNHDA, CDR2 SQIVND (reference sequence). In nucleotides, the CDR3 is TGTGCCAGTAGTATTCAGTCCCCTGGGGCCAACGTCCTGACTTTC. Its translation is CASSIQSPGANVLTF.

The chain recombines TRBV18 with TRBJ1-2; TRBD1 might be the D (6 bases). CDR1 and CDR2 (germline): KGHSH, LQKENI. V lost 6 bases and J 1 base, leaving 21 bases between the germline ends. The CDR3 is 17 amino acids. DNA of the CDR3: TGTGCCAGCTCGGACAGCTCAGGCTGGATCGGTAACTATGGCTACACCTTC. Its protein product is CASSDSSGWIGNYGYTF.

The chain combines TRBV18 with TRBJ2-7; D gene uncertain. In germline, CDR1 is KGHSH, CDR2 LQKENI. CDR3 length equals 14 residues. V lost 3 bases to trimming and J lost 7 bases, with 16 bases between them. The DNA of the CDR3 is TGTGCCAGCTCACCCCCGGGCCTCCTTGGGGAGCAGTACTTC. Residues: CASSPPGLLGEQYF.

The V call is TRBV5-1, the J call TRBJ2-3; 8 bases map to TRBD2. J lost 4 bases, V lost 4 bases, and 8 bases had no gene match. CDR1 and CDR2 from the germline V gene are SGHRS and YFSETQ. This CDR3 contains 15 residues. The CDR3 DNA is TGCGCCAGCAGCGAAGCGGGAGTTAGGTCAGATACGCAGTATTTT. This translates into CASSEAGVRSDTQYF.

About this clone itself: The sample carries other DNA sequences with the same CDR3. The V and J genes are TRBV5-5 and TRBJ2-5, with unresolved D. The CDR3 covers 13 residues. The V end was cut by 0 bases, the J end by 5 bases, with 8 bases between. Germline-derived CDR1 and CDR2 are SGHKS and YYEKEE (reference sequence). Here the CDR3 DNA reads TGTGCCAGCAGCTTGGGGCCACGGGAGACCCAGTACTTC. Its translation: CASSLGPRETQYF.

The gene calls are TRBV10-2 and TRBJ2-2; tentatively, D is TRBD1 (5 bases). The CDR3 loop spans 14 amino acids. Germline V gene data show CDR1 as WSHSY and CDR2 as SAAADI. Trimming cost V 8 bases and J 2 bases, with 12 bases left between them. DNA of the CDR3: TGCGCCAGCCTTGGGGCATCCAACACCGGGGAGCTGTTTTTT. Its protein is CASLGASNTGELFF.

The chain recombines TRBV5-1 with TRBJ1-1; D is uncertain. CDR1 and CDR2 from the germline V gene are SGHRS and YFSETQ. Trimming left V 1 base short and J 2 bases short, with 12 bases between. The CDR3 runs to 15 residues. This CDR3 reads CASSLYRAANTEAFF. The CDR3 DNA reads as TGCGCCAGCAGCTTGTATAGGGCCGCCAACACTGAAGCTTTCTTT.

CDR3 loop: CASSESAEIYEQYF. The CDR3 DNA sequence: TGTGCCAGCAGTGAAAGTGCAGAGATCTACGAGCAGTACTTC. The gene calls are TRBV6-1 and TRBJ2-7; no clear D. This CDR3 has 14 residues. Deletions cut 2 bases from V and 3 bases from J, with 11 bases between. Germline V gives CDR1 MNHNS, CDR2 SASEGT.

The chain joins TRBV27 to TRBJ2-5; D perhaps matches TRBD1 (5 bases). Trimming shortened V by 5 bases and J by 5 bases, and 15 bases separated the two germline ends. CDR3 length: 14 residues. Germline V gives CDR1 MNHEY, CDR2 SMNVEV (reference sequence). CDR3 DNA: TGTGCCAGCAGTCCACTCAGGGAATTGGAGACCCAGTACTTC. Translating gives CASSPLRELETQYF.

V gene TRBV7-2 combines with J gene TRBJ2-1; no clear D gene. CDR3 length: 15 amino acids. CDR1 is SGHTA and CDR2 is FQGNSA in the germline V gene. Trimming stripped 0 bases from V and 3 bases from J, with 9 bases between. CDR3 sequence: CASSLAAPIYNEQFF. In DNA form, the CDR3 reads TGTGCCAGCAGCTTAGCGGCCCCGATCTACAATGAGCAGTTCTTC.

As for this clone: This specimen includes other DNA sequences encoding the same CDR3. This sequence joins TRBV29-1 and TRBJ1-1; D is undetermined. Trimming took 2 bases from V and 0 from J, leaving 7 bases between them. This CDR3 has 13 amino acids. Germline V gene lookup returns CDR1 SQVTM and CDR2 ANQGSEA. CDR3 sequence (DNA): TGCAGCGTTGAAAGGGTCCTGAACACTGAAGCTTTCTTT. It specifies CSVERVLNTEAFF.